The entry below gives a single T cell receptor (beta chain) sequence along with its context. Its antigen is undetermined. The table came from immunoSEQ multiplex PCR; TCRdb's copy has only in-frame clones and leaves some out. The sample holds about 22,000 clones, 84% seen once. This sample was included in a study of PD-1 blockade in mismatch repair-deficient tumors. Every patient had mismatch repair deficiency by PCR or immunohistochemistry. Regarding the study as a whole: After pembrolizumab, tumor-resident clones rose rapidly, then generally contracted before radiologic responses.

Sequenced here: peripheral blood, sampled 2 weeks after starting pembrolizumab. The source is an adult with mismatch repair-deficient cancer.

CDR3 in amino acids: CASGGTGSYEQYF. CDR3 DNA: TGTGCCAGCGGGGGGACAGGGAGCTACGAGCAGTACTTC. The chain couples TRBV27 to TRBJ2-7; TRBD1 agrees at 9 bases. The CDR3 spans 13 residues. CDR1 is MNHEY, CDR2 SMNVEV, per germline (reference sequence). With 8 bases clipped from V and 3 bases from J, the junction kept 5 bases outside the gene matches.